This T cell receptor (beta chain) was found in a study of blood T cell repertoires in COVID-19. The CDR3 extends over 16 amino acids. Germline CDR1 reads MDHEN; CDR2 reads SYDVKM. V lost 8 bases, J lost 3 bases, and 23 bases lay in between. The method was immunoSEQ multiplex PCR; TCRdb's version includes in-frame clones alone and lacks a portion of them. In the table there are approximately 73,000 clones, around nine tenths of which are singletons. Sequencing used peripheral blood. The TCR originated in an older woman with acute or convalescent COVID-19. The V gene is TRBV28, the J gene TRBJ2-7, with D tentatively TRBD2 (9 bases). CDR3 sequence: CASGGGGTGVLYEQYF. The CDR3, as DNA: TGTGCCAGCGGCGGGGGGGGGACAGGAGTTCTCTACGAGCAGTACTTC.